One and the same sample provided the 6 T cell receptor beta chains below, sequenced in a study of low-dose radiotherapy and immunotherapy resistance in tumors. Gene-specific TRAV and TRBV primers were used for first-strand cDNA, covering alpha and beta chains. TCR amplification used 15 to 20 PCR cycles, a constant-region primer and a V-primer adapter. TCRdb called the reads again in MiXCR, with one record for every CDR3 protein. The sample records about 82,000 distinct CDR3 sequences, under 20% being singletons. Time point in this sample: before trial treatment. Sample: PBMCs, taken before treatment. The receptors were sampled from a male donor with prostate cancer.

This clonotype was seen ten or more times. The chain is built from TRBV30 and TRBJ1-1; no definite D call. Germline values: CDR1 GTSNPN, CDR2 SVGIG (reference sequence). This CDR3 has 11 residues. V was clipped by 5 bases and J by 8 bases, with 12 bases between them. The CDR3 reads CAWAELGEAFF. The CDR3 nucleotides are TGTGCCTGGGCAGAATTGGGGGAAGCTTTCTTT.

This clonotype came up a few times. The V and J genes are TRBV6-1 and TRBJ2-3; D might be TRBD2 (5 bases). V was pared by 5 bases and J by 1 base, with 13 bases between. Germline V gene data show CDR1 as MNHNS and CDR2 as SASEGT. The CDR3 loop spans 15 amino acids. DNA of the CDR3: TGTGCCAGCAGTTACCGGAGCGGCGGCACAGATACGCAGTATTTT. Its protein is CASSYRSGGTDTQYF.

This clonotype was observed at least ten times. This chain links TRBV10-3 with TRBJ1-4, with TRBD1 matching over 9 bases. Germline values: CDR1 ENHRY, CDR2 SYGVKD. This CDR3 has 13 residues. V shed 6 bases, J shed 5 bases, and the junction held 1 base outside the gene matches. Written as DNA, the CDR3 is TGTGCCATCAGAGGGACAGGGAATGAAAAACTGTTTTTT. Amino acid sequence: CAIRGTGNEKLFF.

This clonotype was counted at least ten times. V usage is TRBV13 and J usage is TRBJ2-1; D gene uncertain. Germline V gene lookup returns CDR1 PRHDT and CDR2 FYEKMQ (reference sequence). V gave up 5 bases and J gave up 5 bases, with 13 bases separating them. This CDR3 is 14 amino acids long. The CDR3 DNA is TGTGCCAGCAGCCTTCTTAGTTTCCACAATGAGCAGTTCTTC. This gives the protein CASSLLSFHNEQFF.

This clonotype appeared many times. The genes are TRBV11-1 and TRBJ1-1; weak D call: TRBD1 (6 bases). The CDR3 sequence is 14 residues long. V was cut by 2 bases and J by 1 base, with 8 bases left in between. In germline, CDR1 is SGHAT, CDR2 FQDESV (reference sequence). The CDR3 reads CASSLYRANTEAFF. The CDR3 region has the DNA TGTGCCAGCAGCTTATACAGGGCGAACACTGAAGCTTTCTTT. The full variable domain, in which reference TRBV11-1 and TRBJ1-1 provide the parts outside the CDR3, is EAEVAQSPRYKITEKSQAVAFWCDPISGHATLYWYRQILGQGPELLVQFQDESVVDDSQLPKDRFSAERLKGVDSTLKIQPAELGDSAMYLCASSLYRANTEAFFGQGTRLTVV.

This clonotype was detected ten times or more. CDR3 sequence (DNA): TGCGCCAGCAGTCTATGTTGCTTCGACAGGGGCCCCCCCTACAATGAGCAGTTCTTC. This translates into CASSLCCFDRGPPYNEQFF. J is TRBJ2-1 and V is TRBV23-1; 8 bases line up with TRBD1. TRBV23-1 qualifies as an ORF whose function is uncertain. The trim removed 4 bases at V and 2 bases at J, leaving 16 bases unmatched. The CDR3 length is 19 residues.